What follows is one T cell receptor (beta chain) and its context. The PCR ran on 60 Vbeta and 13 Jbeta primers. Only in-frame clones appear in the TCRdb table, and some are missing; sequencing was by immunoSEQ multiplex PCR. The table lists under 250,000 clones, 70% to 85% of them singletons, with about 1.7% in the top ten. This CDR3 has 20 amino acids. The ends lost 0 bases at V and 5 bases at J; junction bases unmatched: 15. Germline CDR1 and CDR2: SGHRS and YFSETQ. This sample was taken from a study of cytomegalovirus exposure and HLA in healthy donors. Across the study: Earlier results showed 117 million unique TCR beta sequences derived from approximately 180 million T cells.

The sequenced material came from PBMCs. The gene calls are TRBV5-1 and TRBJ2-2; TRBD2 aligns across 11 bases. The clonotype was recovered from a man aged 50 or older in good health and CMV-seronegative. The CDR3 DNA sequence: TGCGCCAGCAGCTTGGCCTTTGGGACTAGCGGCTACATGGGGACCGGGGAGCTGTTTTTT. It translates to CASSLAFGTSGYMGTGELFF.